The TCR beta chain described here comes from a study of regulatory and conventional T cells in RAG deficiency. Study-wide points: Other subsets showed about 10-fold reductions, but Treg unique TCR beta sequences fell roughly 90-fold in these patients.

The sorted regulatory T cells were CD4+, CD25-high and CD127-low, with genomic DNA sequenced. A remark on this clone: Antigen: not known.

The germline V gene has CDR1 KGHSH and CDR2 LQKENI. V lost 3 bases and J lost 2, with 8 bases in between. The CDR3 extends over 14 amino acids. Clones were sequenced by immunoSEQ multiplex PCR, and TCRdb holds only the in-frame ones, with some missing. The sample holds over 8,500 clones, roughly 90% seen once. These data also featured in a second study, about regulatory T cells. Per that study: The primer mix had 52 TRBV and 13 TRBJ primers. Skewed V and J usage and few unique V-J pairs marked patient repertoires, most in Tregs.

The sequence was obtained from a human donor in good health. Source material: Tregs sorted from blood. The chain links TRBV18 to TRBJ1-5; D not certain. Here the CDR3 reads CASSPTAGNQPQHF. The CDR3 DNA follows: TGTGCCAGCTCACCGACTGCGGGCAATCAGCCCCAGCATTTT.